These 31 T cell receptor beta chains came from one sample sequenced in a study of response to subunit inactivated influenza vaccine. In TCRdb, the RT-PCR reads were re-called with MiXCR into one record per CDR3 protein. The profile shows roughly 170,000 distinct CDR3 sequences, around 9.2% of them singletons. Sequenced material: non-naive T cells sorted from PBMCs, taken on the day of vaccination. Source of these receptors: a man aged 50-60 years who received an inactivated influenza vaccine.

J is TRBJ1-1 and V is TRBV20-1; no clear D gene. This CDR3 has 13 residues. Germline loops: CDR1 DFQATT, CDR2 SNEGSKA (reference sequence). V dropped 1 base and J dropped 4 bases, with 10 bases sitting between them. This chain's CDR3 is CSARGPGSTEAFF. DNA for the CDR3: TGCAGTGCTAGAGGTCCGGGGAGCACTGAAGCTTTCTTT.

This clonotype was detected many times. V gene TRBV5-5 combines with J gene TRBJ1-1; D is unresolved. Between the trimmed V and J ends, which lost 2 bases and 3 bases, there was a span of 8 bases. CDR1 and CDR2 from the germline V gene are SGHKS and YYEKEE (reference sequence). The CDR3 consists of 13 residues. CDR3 residues: CASSFSGYTEAFF. CDR3 in DNA: TGTGCCAGCAGCTTCTCCGGATACACTGAAGCTTTCTTT.

Of note for this clonotype: At one end the junction does not follow the germline gene, possibly because of a read error. CDR3 coding DNA: TGTGCCTGCAGTTTAGAGGCGGTCCCCACCTACAATGAGCAGTTCTTC. This gives the protein CACSLEAVPTYNEQFF. The chain recombines TRBV27 with TRBJ2-1; D ambiguous. The V gene's germline CDR1 is MNHEY and CDR2 SMNVEV (reference sequence). The CDR3 sequence is 16 residues long.

This clonotype has just a few counts. The genes are TRBV24-1 and TRBJ1-5; D is ambiguous. The CDR3 is made up of 14 amino acids. With 5 bases removed from V and 0 bases from J, the gap between germline ends came to 7 bases. Germline lookup yields CDR1 KGHDR and CDR2 SFDVKD. The CDR3 nucleotides read TGTGCCACCAGTGGGGATTATAGCAATCAGCCCCAGCATTTT. Protein sequence: CATSGDYSNQPQHF.

This clonotype occurred once. The chain is built from TRBV5-1 and TRBJ2-5; 7 nucleotides match TRBD2. Germline lookup yields CDR1 SGHRS and CDR2 YFSETQ. After removal of 2 bases from V and 5 bases from J, the junction contained 18 bases not matched to a gene. The CDR3 spans 18 residues. The CDR3 here is CASSFPRASGPRSETQYF. CDR3 coding DNA: TGCGCCAGCAGCTTTCCCCGGGCTAGCGGCCCAAGATCGGAGACCCAGTACTTC.

This chain joins TRBV5-1 and TRBJ1-2, with D perhaps TRBD1 (6 bases). Trimming cost V 0 bases and J 3 bases, with 9 bases left between them. Germline V gene sequence: CDR1 SGHRS, CDR2 YFSETQ. CDR3 size: 14 residues. In DNA form, the CDR3 reads TGCGCCAGCAGCTTGGATGGGGGCCACTATGGCTACACCTTC. It translates to CASSLDGGHYGYTF. The complete variable domain, with remaining parts taken from reference TRBV5-1 and TRBJ1-2, reads KAGVTQTPRYLIKTRGQQVTLSCSPISGHRSVSWYQQTPGQGLQFLFEYFSETQRNKGNFPGRFSGRQFSNSRSEMNVSTLELGDSALYLCASSLDGGHYGYTFGSGTRLTVV.

As for this clonotype: A junction end diverges from the germline sequence, so it may reflect a read error. The chain couples TRBV7-9 to TRBJ2-3; D is uncertain. The V gene's germline CDR1 is SEHNR and CDR2 FQNEAQ (reference sequence). CDR3 length equals 14 residues. CDR3 in amino acids: CASSLAQSTDTQYF. DNA of the CDR3: TGTGCCAGCAGCTTAGCCCAGAGCACTGATACGCAGTATTTT.

The chain joins TRBV2 to TRBJ2-1; 8 positions match TRBD2. CDR1 is SNHLY, CDR2 FYNNEI, per germline. CDR3 length equals 14 residues. Trimming at V came to 6 bases and at J to 0 bases, leaving 1 base not matched to a gene. DNA of the CDR3: TGTGCCAGCAGGGGGACTAGCTCCTACAATGAGCAGTTCTTC. It encodes CASRGTSSYNEQFF.

Relative to its sample, this clonotype is medium-sized. J is TRBJ1-2 and V is TRBV4-1, with a weak D call TRBD1 (6 bases). The V end was cut by 0 bases, the J end by 1 base, with 9 bases between. CDR1 is MGHRA, CDR2 YSYEKL, per germline. The CDR3 has 15 residues. The CDR3, as DNA: TGCGCCAGCAGCCAAGATCGGACAGTTAACTATGGCTACACCTTC. Amino acid sequence: CASSQDRTVNYGYTF.

The rearrangement links TRBV18 to TRBJ2-6; D may match TRBD1 or TRBD2 (5 bases each). The CDR3 consists of 16 residues. V lost 4 bases, J lost 3 bases, and 13 bases lay in between. Germline V CDR1 and CDR2: KGHSH, LQKENI. The CDR3 sequence is CASSLSWGNGANVLTF. DNA of the CDR3: TGTGCCAGCTCACTGTCTTGGGGGAATGGGGCCAACGTCCTGACTTTC.

The chain employs TRBV12-3 or TRBV12-4 and TRBJ1-2, with a weak D call TRBD1 (6 bases). Trimming cost V 0 bases and J 8 bases, with 13 bases left between them. The CDR3 runs to 14 residues. The chain's CDR3 is CASSLASVGGGYTF. CDR3 nucleotide sequence: TGTGCCAGCAGTTTAGCGAGCGTGGGGGGCGGCTACACCTTC.

This clonotype was counted at least ten times. The V call is TRBV28, the J call TRBJ2-7; D unresolved. The CDR3 is 11 residues long. Germline CDR1 reads MDHEN; CDR2 reads SYDVKM. V was shortened by 6 bases and J by 0 bases, with 3 bases between the two germline ends. The CDR3 region has the DNA TGTGCCAGCAGGAGCTCCTACGAGCAGTACTTC. It encodes CASRSSYEQYF.

This chain uses TRBV18 with TRBJ1-1, with D unresolved. Germline V CDR1 and CDR2: KGHSH, LQKENI. The V end was cut by 2 bases, the J end by 7 bases, with 11 bases between. This CDR3 is built from 13 residues. CDR3 in amino acids: CASSPKIGGEAFF. For the CDR3, the DNA is TGTGCCAGCTCACCAAAAATCGGAGGTGAAGCTTTCTTT. Full variable domain (rest looked up from reference TRBV18 and TRBJ1-1): NAGVMQNPRHLVRRRGQEARLRCSPMKGHSHVYWYRQLPEEGLKFMVYLQKENIIDESGMPKERFSAEFPKEGPSILRIQQVVRGDSAAYFCASSPKIGGEAFFGQGTRLTVV.

V gene TRBV15 combines with J gene TRBJ1-1; D might be TRBD1 (5 bases). CDR3 length equals 13 residues. Germline V gene lookup returns CDR1 LNHNV and CDR2 YYDKDF (reference sequence). The V gene lost 5 bases and the J gene lost 8 bases, with 15 bases spanning the gap. The CDR3 loop reads CATSRTGTQEAFF. The CDR3 DNA sequence: TGTGCCACCAGCCGGACCGGGACTCAAGAAGCTTTCTTT. Drawing the rest from reference TRBV15 and TRBJ1-1, the complete variable domain is DAMVIQNPRYQVTQFGKPVTLSCSQTLNHNVMYWYQQKSSQAPKLLFHYYDKDFNNEADTPDNFQSRRPNTSFCFLDIRSPGLGDTAMYLCATSRTGTQEAFFGQGTRLTVV.

This rearrangement joins TRBV11-2 to TRBJ1-1, with D maybe TRBD1 (6 bases). V lost 5 bases to trimming and J lost 1 base, with 14 bases between them. The germline CDR1 and CDR2 sequences are SGHAT and FQNNGV. The CDR3 sequence is 15 residues long. The CDR3 bases are TGTGCCAGCAGCCGAACCGCAGGGGCGAACACTGAAGCTTTCTTT. It translates to CASSRTAGANTEAFF.

In its sample, this clonotype was seen a few times. The chain joins TRBV5-6 to TRBJ2-7; TRBD2 aligns across 12 bases. CDR1 SGHDT and CDR2 YYEEEE come from the germline V gene. This CDR3 spans 14 amino acids. V trimming: 5 bases; J trimming: 5 bases; junction bases outside the gene matches: 5. Here the CDR3 reads CASSSGTSGHEQYF. In DNA, the CDR3 is TGTGCCAGCAGTTCCGGGACTAGCGGGCACGAGCAGTACTTC.

The V and J genes are TRBV2 and TRBJ1-6; D gene ambiguous. The CDR3 consists of 11 residues. Trimming left V 6 bases short and J 8 bases short, with 5 bases between. Germline CDR1 and CDR2: SNHLY and FYNNEI. The CDR3 coding sequence is TGTGCCAGCAGGACCGATTCACCCCTCCACTTT. Its translation is CASRTDSPLHF.

Ten or more counts support this clonotype. V and J are TRBV28 and TRBJ1-3; 7 bases line up with TRBD1. The junction had 5 bases not matched to a gene; V was cut back by 3 bases and J by 3 bases. CDR1 MDHEN and CDR2 SYDVKM come from the germline V gene. The CDR3 is made up of 15 amino acids. The DNA of the CDR3 is TGTGCCAGCAGTTTGGGACAGATATTTGGAAACACCATATATTTT. Amino acids: CASSLGQIFGNTIYF. The full variable domain, with the rest looked up from reference TRBV28 and TRBJ1-3, is DVKVTQSSRYLVKRTGEKVFLECVQDMDHENMFWYRQDPGLGLRLIYFSYDVKMKEKGDIPEGYSVSREKKERFSLILESASTNQTSMYLCASSLGQIFGNTIYFGEGSWLTVV.

This chain links TRBV23-1 with TRBJ2-7, with a weak D call TRBD1 (5 bases). TRBV23-1 is an ORF; its function is uncertain. V lost 6 bases to trimming and J lost 2 bases, with 14 bases between them. The CDR3 sequence is 14 residues long. DNA of the CDR3: TGCGCCAGCAGGCTTCAGGGCGGCACCTACGAGCAGTACTTC. Protein product: CASRLQGGTYEQYF.

As concerns this clonotype: This may be a read error, as it is one base from a much larger clone. CDR3 bases: TGTGCCAGCAGTTACGGGTGTGGGAATACCTACGAGCAGTACTTC. Translation: CASSYGCGNTYEQYF. V and J are TRBV6-5 and TRBJ2-7; D unclear. Trimming removed 2 bases at V and 2 bases at J, with 13 bases between. Looked up from germline, CDR1 is MNHEY and CDR2 is SVGAGI. This CDR3 region has 15 residues.

At least ten counts were recorded for this clonotype. For the CDR3, the DNA is TGCAGCGGGGGTGGCGGGAGCACAGATACGCAGTATTTT. Protein sequence: CSGGGGSTDTQYF. This chain joins TRBV29-1 and TRBJ2-3; a possible D gene is TRBD2 (5 bases). The CDR3 has 13 amino acids. CDR1 is SQVTM and CDR2 is ANQGSEA in the germline V gene. Trimming stripped 7 bases from V and 0 bases from J, with 11 bases between.

The gene calls are TRBV28 and TRBJ1-5; TRBD1 aligns across 7 bases. This CDR3 has 14 amino acids. Losses at the gene ends were 3 bases for V and 7 bases for J; bases not matched to a gene: 6. Germline loops: CDR1 MDHEN, CDR2 SYDVKM. The CDR3 DNA is TGTGCCAGCAGTTTGAGGGCAGGGGGACAGCCCCAGCATTTT. Amino acids: CASSLRAGGQPQHF.

This clonotype was seen repeatedly, ten times or more. CDR3 in DNA: TGTGCCTGGAATGGGTACAGTGGCGGGGAGCTGTTTTTT. This codes for CAWNGYSGGELFF. The V and J genes are TRBV30 and TRBJ2-2; D is uncertain. V was cut by 4 bases and J by 7 bases, with 13 bases left in between. Germline V gives CDR1 GTSNPN, CDR2 SVGIG (reference sequence). The CDR3 extends over 13 amino acids.

The chain employs TRBV7-9 and TRBJ2-3; unclear D gene. This CDR3 spans 15 amino acids. V was cut by 1 base and J by 0 bases, with 8 bases left in between. Per the germline V gene, CDR1 is SEHNR and CDR2 is FQNEAQ (reference sequence). For the CDR3, the DNA is TGTGCCAGCAGCTTAGTAGGGATCAGCACAGATACGCAGTATTTT. It yields the protein CASSLVGISTDTQYF. The full variable domain, rest sourced from reference TRBV7-9 and TRBJ2-3, is DTGVSQNPRHKITKRGQNVTFRCDPISEHNRLYWYRQTLGQGPEFLTYFQNEAQLEKSRLLSDRFSAERPKGSFSTLEIQRTEQGDSAMYLCASSLVGISTDTQYFGPGTRLTVL.

There are many counts of this clonotype. V is TRBV5-1 and J is TRBJ2-1, with 8 bases identical to TRBD1. Germline V gene data show CDR1 as SGHRS and CDR2 as YFSETQ. The CDR3 loop spans 16 amino acids. J lost 7 bases, V lost 4 bases, and 13 bases had no gene match. The CDR3 loop reads CASSPRTGSGRNEQFF. CDR3 sequence (DNA): TGCGCCAGCAGCCCCCGGACAGGGAGTGGTCGGAATGAGCAGTTCTTC.

A few counts support this clonotype. The V call is TRBV15, the J call TRBJ2-2; 8 nucleotides agree with TRBD2. J gave up 5 bases and V 0 bases, and 8 bases lay outside the gene matches. Germline V gives CDR1 LNHNV, CDR2 YYDKDF (reference sequence). This CDR3 comprises 17 residues. In DNA form, the CDR3 reads TGTGCCACCAGCAGAGAGTATGGGACTAGTCGGACCGGGGAGCTGTTTTTT. This translates into CATSREYGTSRTGELFF. Using reference TRBV15 and TRBJ2-2 for the parts outside the CDR3, the full variable domain is DAMVIQNPRYQVTQFGKPVTLSCSQTLNHNVMYWYQQKSSQAPKLLFHYYDKDFNNEADTPDNFQSRRPNTSFCFLDIRSPGLGDTAMYLCATSREYGTSRTGELFFGEGSRLTVL.

This clonotype has ten or more counts. This chain uses TRBV6-1 with TRBJ2-3, with D unclear. Trimming stripped 2 bases from V and 0 bases from J, with 12 bases between. Per germline, CDR1 MNHNS and CDR2 SASEGT. The CDR3 length is 16 residues. CDR3 nucleotides: TGTGCCAGCAGTGAACAGACACATTCTAGCACAGATACGCAGTATTTT. Encoded protein: CASSEQTHSSTDTQYF.

The table lists this clonotype with many counts. The chain carries TRBV11-2 and TRBJ2-5, with D tentatively TRBD1 (6 bases). With 5 bases removed from V and 7 bases from J, the gap between germline ends came to 17 bases. The CDR3 extends over 14 amino acids. Per germline, CDR1 SGHAT and CDR2 FQNNGV. The CDR3 DNA follows: TGTGCCAGCAGCCGGGACATCCTTGGGGGGACCCAGTACTTC. Protein sequence: CASSRDILGGTQYF.

The CDR3 DNA reads TGTGCCAGCAGCTTCGGGACTAGCGGCACCCTAGATGAGCAGTTCTTC. Translated, it gives CASSFGTSGTLDEQFF. The chain joins TRBV5-5 to TRBJ2-1, with 11 bases that match TRBD2. V was pared by 2 bases and J by 8 bases, with 9 bases of the junction left unmatched. The germline CDR1 and CDR2 sequences are SGHKS and YYEKEE (reference sequence). This CDR3 has 16 amino acids.

This clonotype was observed a handful of times. The chain is built from TRBV4-1 and TRBJ2-5; D unclear. Germline V gene data show CDR1 as MGHRA and CDR2 as YSYEKL. V shed 4 bases and J shed 5 bases, with 14 bases lying between them. This CDR3 is built from 14 residues. CDR3 nucleotide sequence: TGCGCCAGCAGCCCCTGGACGTTAGGGGAGACCCAGTACTTC. Residues: CASSPWTLGETQYF.

This clonotype was detected only a few times. This chain links TRBV12-3 or TRBV12-4 with TRBJ1-5; D unclear. CDR3 length equals 13 residues. Trimming removed 6 bases from V and 9 bases from J, with 15 bases in between. The CDR3 spells CASSGAREGPQHF. The CDR3, as DNA: TGTGCCAGCAGCGGCGCCCGGGAAGGGCCCCAGCATTTT.